Shown below are 25 T cell receptor beta chains from a single sample sequenced in a study of beta chain features in type 1 diabetes. The sequenced template was cDNA made from the entire isolated RNA. Sequencing used immunoSEQ multiplex PCR; TCRdb keeps in-frame clones, though not all of them. The data show 150,000 or so clones, roughly 10% seen once. Input material: central memory CD4+ T cells from blood. All receptors derive from a woman between 40 and 55 years old in good health.

The chain couples TRBV4-3 to TRBJ2-7; perhaps TRBD1 as D (5 bases). Germline values: CDR1 LGHNA, CDR2 YSLEER. This CDR3 contains 14 residues. Trimming removed 0 bases at V and 3 bases at J, with 9 bases between. CDR3 bases: TGCGCCAGCAGCCAAGAAACAGGAAACTACGAGCAGTACTTC. Translated, it gives CASSQETGNYEQYF.

This clone appeared a few times. The V call is TRBV4-1, the J call TRBJ1-2; TRBD1 matches 8 bases. CDR3 size: 14 residues. With 3 bases clipped from V and 8 bases from J, the junction kept 8 bases outside the gene matches. Per the germline V gene, CDR1 is MGHRA and CDR2 is YSYEKL. CDR3 sequence: CASSQDRVDGGYTF. DNA for the CDR3: TGCGCCAGCAGCCAGGACAGGGTGGACGGAGGCTACACCTTC.

This clone was detected only a few times. The V gene is TRBV29-1, the J gene TRBJ2-3; 8 bases are a match to TRBD2. V lost 4 bases, J lost 2 bases, and 2 bases stayed unmatched. CDR3 length: 13 residues. Looked up from germline, CDR1 is SQVTM and CDR2 is ANQGSEA. CDR3 nucleotides: TGCAGCGTTGCCGGGGGGGCCACAGATACGCAGTATTTT. This translates into CSVAGGATDTQYF.

The sample holds many counts of this clone. The genes are TRBV7-8 and TRBJ1-6; maybe TRBD1 (5 bases). The germline gives CDR1 SGHVS, CDR2 FQNEAQ. The CDR3 contains 14 residues. V was trimmed by 6 bases and J by 7 bases, leaving 13 bases between them. In DNA, the CDR3 is TGTGCCAGCAGGACCCGGGGGGAGAATTCACCCCTCCACTTT. Its protein is CASRTRGENSPLHF.

The chain recombines TRBV5-1 with TRBJ2-1, with TRBD2 matching over 11 bases. The CDR3 contains 17 residues. Germline CDR1 SGHRS, CDR2 YFSETQ. The V gene end was trimmed by 4 bases and the J gene end by 4 bases; junction bases not matched to a gene: 10. CDR3 nucleotide sequence: TGCGCCAGCAGCGCAACCTTAACTAGCGGGGGTTACAATGAGCAGTTCTTC. Its protein is CASSATLTSGGYNEQFF.

This clone was observed a handful of times. This chain uses TRBV11-2 with TRBJ1-3; 8 positions agree with TRBD1. V shed 4 bases and J 0 bases; nucleotides not matched to a gene: 2. This CDR3 has 15 amino acids. Germline V CDR1 and CDR2: SGHAT, FQNNGV. CDR3 sequence: CASSSTGGSGNTIYF. The DNA for the CDR3 is TGTGCCAGCAGCTCTACAGGGGGCTCTGGAAACACCATATATTTT.

This clone appeared a few times. The rearrangement joins TRBV7-9 to TRBJ1-1; D perhaps matches TRBD1 (6 bases). This CDR3 is built from 13 residues. Germline CDR1 reads SEHNR; CDR2 reads FQNEAQ (reference sequence). The V end was cut by 2 bases, the J end by 12 bases, with 16 bases between. Here the CDR3 reads CASSLRQGLGSFF. CDR3 nucleotides: TGTGCCAGCAGCTTACGCCAGGGGTTGGGTTCTTTCTTT.

This clone was detected a few times. The chain joins TRBV6-5 to TRBJ1-1; D may be TRBD1 (5 bases). With 6 bases removed from V and 5 bases from J, the gap between germline ends came to 13 bases. Germline V lookup: CDR1 MNHEY, CDR2 SVGAGI. The CDR3 has 13 residues. This CDR3 reads CASRPRVGTEAFF. The CDR3 bases are TGTGCCAGCAGGCCCAGGGTGGGAACTGAAGCTTTCTTT.

The rearrangement uses TRBV18 and TRBJ1-2; perhaps TRBD1 as D (5 bases). Germline-derived CDR1 and CDR2 are KGHSH and LQKENI. This CDR3 region has 16 residues. The ends were cut back, 5 bases at V and 6 bases at J, with 22 bases in the middle. In DNA form, the CDR3 reads TGTGCCAGCTCAAACCTGGGGGGGGTCAAAGACCATGGCTACACCTTC. Its protein product is CASSNLGGVKDHGYTF.

This clone was detected only a few times. The CDR3 bases are TGCGCCAGCAGCCCAGGGGGCCAATTTGACTACGAGCAGTACTTC. Residues: CASSPGGQFDYEQYF. V gene TRBV5-1 combines with J gene TRBJ2-7, with 8 bases aligning to TRBD1. Trimming cost V 4 bases and J 3 bases; bases outside gene matches: 9. Germline V gene lookup returns CDR1 SGHRS and CDR2 YFSETQ. The length of the CDR3 is 15 residues.

There are a few counts of this clone. The rearrangement links TRBV21-1 to TRBJ1-2; TRBD1, the table's D call, was not compared with the DNA. TRBV21-1 is reported as a pseudogene. CDR3 size: 17 residues. CDR3 sequence: CASSPREGDRGRSGYTF. CDR3 sequence (DNA): TGTGCCAGCAGCCCCCGGGAAGGGGACAGGGGGCGAAGTGGCTACACCTTC.

This clone was recorded at least ten times. The chain recombines TRBV2 with TRBJ2-7, with 7 bases aligning to TRBD1. CDR1 and CDR2 (germline): SNHLY, FYNNEI. CDR3 length equals 14 residues. Unmatched junction bases numbered 12, after V lost 7 bases and J lost 6 bases. CDR3 loop: CASKEDRTWVEQYF. As DNA, the CDR3 is TGTGCCAGCAAAGAGGACAGGACATGGGTCGAGCAGTACTTC. Looking up the rest from reference TRBV2 and TRBJ2-7 gives the full variable domain: EPEVTQTPSHQVTQMGQEVILRCVPISNHLYFYWYRQILGQKVEFLVSFYNNEISEKSEIFDDQFSVERPDGSNFTLKIRSTKLEDSAMYFCASKEDRTWVEQYFGPGTRLTVT.

This clone came up a few times. The missing conserved phenylalanine or tryptophan at the end of this CDR3 makes a read error likely. V gene TRBV20-1 combines with J gene TRBJ1-2; TRBD1 might be the D (5 bases). The CDR3 consists of 11 residues. In germline, CDR1 is DFQATT, CDR2 SNEGSKA (reference sequence). CDR3 loop: CSPGGGYGYTL. CDR3 in DNA: TGCAGCCCGGGGGGAGGCTATGGCTACACCCTC.

The chain combines TRBV9 with TRBJ1-1; perhaps TRBD1 as D (5 bases). Germline CDR1 reads SGDLS; CDR2 reads YYNGEE. This CDR3 spans 13 amino acids. V dropped 2 bases and J dropped 5 bases, with 10 bases sitting between them. CDR3 region: CASSVGRQTEAFF. CDR3 bases: TGTGCCAGCAGCGTGGGGCGTCAGACTGAAGCTTTCTTT.

This clone was counted between two and nine times. This chain uses TRBV5-1 with TRBJ1-1; a weak D match, TRBD1 (6 bases). The CDR3 is 14 amino acids. CDR1 SGHRS and CDR2 YFSETQ come from the germline V gene. V was cut by 0 bases and J by 6 bases, with 12 bases left in between. CDR3 coding DNA: TGCGCCAGCAGCTTGGTGCCCGGGACATCTGAAGCTTTCTTT. As protein: CASSLVPGTSEAFF.

This clone was counted only a few times. This chain joins TRBV11-2 and TRBJ2-1, with 15 bases identical to TRBD2. CDR1 and CDR2 (germline): SGHAT, FQNNGV. The junction had 6 bases not matched to a gene; V was cut back by 4 bases and J by 8 bases. The CDR3 runs to 16 residues. The CDR3 region has the DNA TGTGCCAGCAGCTCCGGGACTAGCGGGGGGTGGTATGAGCAGTTCTTC. Translated, it gives CASSSGTSGGWYEQFF.

This chain joins TRBV5-1 and TRBJ1-5; the match to TRBD1 covers 7 bases. Trimming removed 0 bases from V and 14 bases from J; junction bases left unmatched: 8. The CDR3 has 13 residues. Germline values: CDR1 SGHRS, CDR2 YFSETQ. CDR3 sequence: CASSLALGGAKHF. CDR3 DNA: TGCGCCAGCAGCTTGGCCTTAGGGGGCGCCAAGCATTTT.

This clone was seen more than once but under ten times. This sequence joins TRBV4-3 and TRBJ2-7; D gene unclear. Germline CDR1 reads LGHNA; CDR2 reads YSLEER. V lost 3 bases and J lost 4, with 25 bases in between. The CDR3 extends over 18 amino acids. The CDR3 DNA is TGCGCCAGCAGCCAGAATAGGTTGACCCCCGCGGTCTTTTACGAGCAGTACTTC. It specifies CASSQNRLTPAVFYEQYF.

This clone was found a few times. V is TRBV6-5 and J is TRBJ2-7; possibly TRBD1 for D (6 bases). Germline V CDR1 and CDR2: MNHEY, SVGAGI. Trimming left V 4 bases short and J 3 bases short, with 10 bases between. This CDR3 is 13 amino acids long. CDR3: CASSSTGIYEQYF. The CDR3, as DNA: TGTGCCAGCAGTTCGACAGGTATCTACGAGCAGTACTTC.

This clone has only a few counts. V and J are TRBV14 and TRBJ2-2; TRBD1 matches 7 bases. Germline trimming cut 6 bases from V and 2 bases from J; bases unmatched to any gene: 6. CDR1 is SGHDN and CDR2 is FVKESK in the germline V gene. The CDR3 extends over 15 amino acids. The CDR3 is CASRRTGINTGELFF. The CDR3 DNA reads TGTGCCAGCAGGCGGACAGGTATCAACACCGGGGAGCTGTTTTTT.

This rearrangement joins TRBV7-2 to TRBJ2-5, with 9 bases matching TRBD1. The length of the CDR3 is 15 residues. Germline V gene data show CDR1 as SGHTA and CDR2 as FQGNSA. Trimming took 1 base from V and 5 from J; bases not matched to a gene: 5. The CDR3 loop is CASSLETGGRETQYF. The CDR3 bases are TGTGCCAGCAGCTTAGAGACAGGGGGTCGGGAGACCCAGTACTTC.

The V and J genes are TRBV7-2 and TRBJ1-4; 7 bases are shared with TRBD1. CDR1 and CDR2 (germline): SGHTA, FQGNSA. The CDR3 has 15 amino acids. V gave up 4 bases and J gave up 8 bases; unmatched junction bases: 10. The CDR3 nucleotides read TGTGCCAGCAGCTCGAATCCAGGGGGGAAGGAAAAACTGTTTTTT. It is translated as CASSSNPGGKEKLFF.

This clone was counted a few times. The chain recombines TRBV5-8 with TRBJ1-3; D is unclear. Trimming removed 2 bases at V and 4 bases at J, with 10 bases between. The germline V gene has CDR1 SGHTS and CDR2 YDEGEE. This CDR3 contains 14 residues. The CDR3 DNA sequence: TGTGCCAGCAGCTTTGGACTGGACGGAAACACCATATATTTT. Encoded protein: CASSFGLDGNTIYF.

This clone was recorded at least ten times. V usage is TRBV7-9 and J usage is TRBJ1-2; tentative D call: TRBD1 (5 bases). CDR1 and CDR2 (germline): SEHNR, FQNEAQ (reference sequence). Trimming cost V 3 bases and J 3 bases, with 8 bases left between them. This CDR3 is built from 13 residues. CDR3 nucleotide sequence: TGTGCCAGCAGCTTGGGGCTGGACTATGGCTACACCTTC. This encodes CASSLGLDYGYTF. The full variable domain, completed using reference TRBV7-9 and TRBJ1-2, is DTGVSQNPRHKITKRGQNVTFRCDPISEHNRLYWYRQTLGQGPEFLTYFQNEAQLEKSRLLSDRFSAERPKGSFSTLEIQRTEQGDSAMYLCASSLGLDYGYTFGSGTRLTVV.

The chain carries TRBV29-1 and TRBJ1-2, with 10 bases matching TRBD1. The ends lost 6 bases at V and 1 base at J; junction bases unmatched: 2. CDR1 and CDR2 from the germline V gene are SQVTM and ANQGSEA. The CDR3 loop spans 13 amino acids. CDR3 in amino acids: CSVDRGGNYGYTF. The CDR3 region has the DNA TGCAGCGTGGACAGGGGGGGTAACTATGGCTACACCTTC.